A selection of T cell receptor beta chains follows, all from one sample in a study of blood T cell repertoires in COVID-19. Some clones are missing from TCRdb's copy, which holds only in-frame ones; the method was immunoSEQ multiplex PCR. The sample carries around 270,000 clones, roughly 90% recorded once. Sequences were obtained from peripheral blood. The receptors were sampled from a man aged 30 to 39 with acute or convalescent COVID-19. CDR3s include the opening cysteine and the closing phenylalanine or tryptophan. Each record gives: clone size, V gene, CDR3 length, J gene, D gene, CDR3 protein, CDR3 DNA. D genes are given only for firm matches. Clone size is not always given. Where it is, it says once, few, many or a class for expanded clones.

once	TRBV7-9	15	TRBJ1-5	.	CASSLEGVGNQPQHF	TGTGCCAGCAGCTTAGAGGGGGTAGGCAATCAGCCCCAGCATTTT
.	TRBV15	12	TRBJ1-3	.	CATSRDSNTIYF	TGTGCCACCAGCAGAGATAGTAACACCATATATTTT
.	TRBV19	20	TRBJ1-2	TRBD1	CASSISRDREGGGANYGYTF	TGTGCCAGTAGTATTTCCAGGGACAGGGAAGGGGGAGGGGCAAACTATGGCTACACCTTC
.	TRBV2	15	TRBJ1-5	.	CASSNQEGGNQPQHF	TGTGCCAGCAGTAACCAGGAGGGAGGTAATCAGCCCCAGCATTTT
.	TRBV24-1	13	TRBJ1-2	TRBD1	CATRDRGGYGYTF	TGTGCCACGAGGGACAGGGGGGGCTATGGCTACACCTTC
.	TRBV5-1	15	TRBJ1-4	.	CASSLRGATNEKLFF	TGCGCCAGCAGCCTCAGGGGCGCAACTAATGAAAAACTGTTTTTT
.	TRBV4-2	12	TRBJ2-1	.	CASSLDSDEQFF	TGTGCCAGCAGCCTAGATAGTGATGAGCAGTTCTTC
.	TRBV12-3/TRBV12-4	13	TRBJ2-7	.	CASSLGRAYEQYF	TGTGCCAGCAGTTTGGGTCGGGCCTACGAGCAGTACTTC
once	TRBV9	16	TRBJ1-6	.	CASSVDISSYNSPLHF	TGTGCCAGCAGCGTAGACATCAGCTCCTATAATTCACCCCTCCACTTT
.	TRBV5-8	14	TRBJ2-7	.	CASSLGRPSYEQYF	TGTGCCAGCAGCTTGGGCAGGCCCTCCTACGAGCAGTACTTC
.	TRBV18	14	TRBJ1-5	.	CASSPQGGNQPQHF	TGTGCCAGCTCACCACAGGGGGGCAATCAGCCCCAGCATTTT